This T cell receptor beta chain was profiled in a study of a mutant IDH1 vaccine in newly diagnosed glioma. Study-wide background: Visit V13 took place at week 47, and visit V12 happened at week 35.

Time point here: week 47, end of study. The vaccine gave 300 ug of a 20-mer mutant IDH1 peptide subcutaneously per dose. Of note for this clone: The antigen remains undetermined. The junction differs from germline at one of its ends, possibly a read error.

Per the germline V gene, CDR1 is SGHDN and CDR2 is FVKESK. This CDR3 is built from 14 residues. The assay was immunoSEQ multiplex PCR, and TCRdb's table has in-frame clones only and misses some. Found here are 40,000 to 45,000 clones, approximately 86% of them singletons; the top ten hold about 19%. The sample here was PBMCs, taken from a glioma patient whose treatment included an IDH1 peptide vaccine. V is TRBV14 and J is TRBJ1-2; D might be TRBD1 (5 bases). The sequence was obtained from a man younger than 35 with glioma. Some clones in this sample may be carry-over from other donors' samples. CDR3: CASSPEGTVHHPPF. The CDR3 nucleotides are TGTGCCAGCAGCCCTGAGGGGACCGTACACCACCCCCCCTTC.